What follows is one TCR beta chain and its context. The antigen is not known. This record comes from a study of lymphopenia after photon versus proton radiotherapy. Here immunoSEQ multiplex PCR was the method, and the copy in TCRdb shows in-frame clones only, minus some. The sample holds 42,000 or so clones; under 85% are singletons and the top ten take over 20%. Germline lookup yields CDR1 MNHEY and CDR2 SMNVEV (reference sequence). Between the trimmed V and J ends, which lost 6 bases and 1 base, there was a span of 8 bases. The CDR3 loop spans 13 amino acids. Study-level findings and limits: Photon-treated patients lost naive T cells and TCR diversity; proton-treated stayed stable. Oligoclonal CD8+ Temra expansion after nadir drove photon patients' diversity drop.

The chain couples TRBV27 to TRBJ2-3; unclear D gene. The sequence derives from a woman between 70 and 85 years old with pancreatic cancer. The sample in question was peripheral blood, obtained from a patient treated with proton-based radiotherapy. The CDR3 is CASRREGTDTQYF. CDR3 DNA: TGTGCCAGCAGGAGAGAGGGCACAGATACGCAGTATTTT.